What follows describes a single T cell receptor beta chain. The antigen remains unidentified. This sample was included in a study of OX40 agonist ivuxolimab in advanced cancers. Study information: The patients got ivuxolimab, which is an agonistic anti-OX40 (CD134) antibody. Two patients with cutaneous melanoma and one with hepatocellular carcinoma, three in total, showed partial responses.

Notes on the study in general: Antigens targeted by the expanded peripheral T cells were not determined.

The germline CDR1 and CDR2 sequences are SGHRS and YFSETQ. The CDR3 has 14 residues. V lost 0 bases to trimming and J lost 3 bases, with 9 bases between them. Method: immunoSEQ multiplex PCR; TCRdb's copy keeps in-frame clones and lacks some. The data show some 19,000 clones, more than 65% seen once. The gene calls are TRBV5-1 and TRBJ1-1; D possibly corresponds to TRBD1 (5 bases). This TCR was sampled from an adult with an advanced solid tumor such as melanoma, head and neck, liver or kidney cancer. Specimen: CD4+ or CD8+ T cells sorted from blood, collected in a trial of the OX40 agonist ivuxolimab. This CDR3 reads CASSLGQQYTEAFF. The DNA of the CDR3 is TGCGCCAGCAGCTTGGGACAGCAGTACACTGAAGCTTTCTTT.